Following are 20 T cell receptor beta chains from one sample sequenced in a study of T-cell reconstitution after alpha-beta-depleted transplantation in children. The library targeted TCRbeta and was prepared with unique molecular identifiers. TCRdb called the PCR reads again in MiXCR, with one record for every CDR3 protein. Of about 500,000 distinct CDR3 sequences in the sample, about 31% are singletons; the top ten hold 2.4%. Source: PBMCs from the stem cell graft donor, taken from the stem cell graft. All receptors derive from a human donor who donated a stem cell graft to a child with aplastic anemia.

Ten or more counts support this clonotype. The gene calls are TRBV11-2 and TRBJ2-5; 11 nucleotides agree with TRBD1. There are 16 residues in the CDR3. Germline loops: CDR1 SGHAT, CDR2 FQNNGV. Trimming cost V 0 bases and J 2 bases; bases outside gene matches: 2. CDR3 in amino acids: CASSLDRDRGQETQYF. The DNA of the CDR3 is TGTGCCAGCAGCTTAGACCGGGACAGGGGGCAAGAGACCCAGTACTTC. Filled out from reference TRBV11-2 and TRBJ2-5, the complete variable domain reads EAGVAQSPRYKIIEKRQSVAFWCNPISGHATLYWYQQILGQGPKLLIQFQNNGVVDDSQLPKDRFSAERLKGVDSTLKIQPAKLEDSAVYLCASSLDRDRGQETQYFGPGTRLLVL.

The V gene is TRBV4-3, the J gene TRBJ1-2; D gene ambiguous. This CDR3 comprises 17 residues. With 1 base removed from V and 4 bases from J, the gap between germline ends came to 19 bases. CDR1 is LGHNA, CDR2 YSLEER, per germline. The CDR3 nucleotides read TGCGCCAGCAGCCAAGGGGAAGGAGTTCTTGGCAGCTATGGCTACACCTTC. This codes for CASSQGEGVLGSYGYTF.

The J gene is TRBJ2-7, the V gene TRBV4-3; the match to TRBD1 covers 7 bases. There are 16 residues in the CDR3. The J segment lost 5 bases and the V segment lost 5 bases, leaving 15 bases of the junction unmatched. In germline, CDR1 is LGHNA, CDR2 YSLEER. CDR3 sequence: CASSKNPGQAPDEQYF. CDR3 in DNA: TGCGCCAGCAGCAAAAACCCAGGACAGGCCCCTGACGAGCAGTACTTC.

This clonotype was observed a few times. The genes are TRBV29-1 and TRBJ2-2; 7 bases agree with TRBD2. V shed 4 bases and J 6 bases; nucleotides not matched to a gene: 5. The CDR3 covers 13 residues. Germline V CDR1 and CDR2: SQVTM, ANQGSEA. CDR3 bases: TGCAGCGTTGCAGCGGGAATCCCCGGGGAGCTGTTTTTT. Translating gives CSVAAGIPGELFF.

This clonotype was seen only a few times. This chain joins TRBV20-1 and TRBJ2-1, with D perhaps assigned TRBD1 or TRBD2 (5 bases each). V was cut by 5 bases and J by 7 bases, with 18 bases left in between. CDR3 length: 14 amino acids. Germline CDR1 is DFQATT and CDR2 is SNEGSKA (reference sequence). The CDR3 DNA reads TGCAGTGCTGCAACCGGGACCCTAGGAAATGAGCAGTTCTTC. Amino acids: CSAATGTLGNEQFF.

V usage is TRBV12-3 or TRBV12-4 and J usage is TRBJ1-5; D possibly corresponds to TRBD1 (6 bases). CDR3 size: 16 residues. The V gene lost 5 bases and the J gene lost 0 bases, with 14 bases spanning the gap. The CDR3: CASSQGQPYSNQPQHF. DNA for the CDR3: TGTGCCAGCAGTCAAGGACAGCCCTATAGCAATCAGCCCCAGCATTTT.

This rearrangement joins TRBV7-9 to TRBJ2-7; D may be TRBD2 (5 bases). Deletions cut 5 bases from V and 4 bases from J, with 21 bases between. This CDR3 is 16 amino acids long. Germline V gene lookup returns CDR1 SEHNR and CDR2 FQNEAQ (reference sequence). The CDR3 sequence is CASSPVLLWEPYEQYF. The CDR3 coding sequence is TGTGCCAGCAGCCCTGTGCTTCTCTGGGAGCCGTACGAGCAGTACTTC.

The rearrangement joins TRBV7-2 to TRBJ2-7, with D hard to call. The CDR3 contains 14 residues. Germline V gene data show CDR1 as SGHTA and CDR2 as FQGNSA. The germline V and J ends were trimmed by 3 bases and 7 bases, with 16 bases remaining between them. The CDR3 sequence: CASSFFDPSGEQYF. In DNA form, the CDR3 reads TGTGCCAGCAGCTTTTTCGACCCTTCGGGTGAGCAGTACTTC.

The genes are TRBV6-1 and TRBJ1-4; 9 positions match TRBD1. Looked up from germline, CDR1 is MNHNS and CDR2 is SASEGT. Trimming removed 6 bases from V and 6 bases from J; junction bases left unmatched: 14. The CDR3 spans 17 residues. DNA of the CDR3: TGTGCCAGCAGCGTCTCTTCCGTGGGACAGGGTTATGAAAAACTGTTTTTT. Translation: CASSVSSVGQGYEKLFF.

The chain has TRBV6-2 or TRBV6-3 and TRBJ2-7, with no clear D. V was pared by 2 bases and J by 7 bases, with 9 bases between. Per the germline V gene, CDR1 is MNHEY and CDR2 is SVGEGT. This CDR3 comprises 12 residues. CDR3 nucleotides: TGTGCCAGCAGTTACGCAAAAGGGGAGCAGTACTTC. It translates to CASSYAKGEQYF.

This clonotype occurred a few times. The chain carries TRBV5-1 and TRBJ1-1; 8 bases map to TRBD1. This CDR3 spans 14 amino acids. CDR1 is SGHRS, CDR2 YFSETQ, per germline. Germline trimming cut 4 bases from V and 4 bases from J; bases unmatched to any gene: 6. CDR3 residues: CASSPTTGGTEAFF. The CDR3 nucleotides read TGCGCCAGCAGCCCCACTACAGGGGGCACTGAAGCTTTCTTT.

The chain has TRBV14 and TRBJ2-1, with 12 positions matching TRBD2. Trimming removed 5 bases from V and 8 bases from J; junction bases left unmatched: 7. The CDR3 runs 15 residues. Germline CDR1 SGHDN, CDR2 FVKESK. The CDR3 protein is CASSERLAGEYEQFF. CDR3 DNA: TGTGCCAGCAGCGAAAGACTAGCGGGAGAGTATGAGCAGTTCTTC.

This clonotype was picked up a small number of times. The V gene is TRBV30, the J gene TRBJ2-5, with D unresolved. V lost 3 bases and J lost 2, with 10 bases in between. This CDR3 region has 13 residues. The germline CDR1 and CDR2 sequences are GTSNPN and SVGIG (reference sequence). The CDR3 coding sequence is TGTGCCTGGAGAGAGTCAACGCAAGAGACCCAGTACTTC. Its translation is CAWRESTQETQYF. The whole variable domain, filled in from reference TRBV30 and TRBJ2-5, reads SQTIHQWPATLVQPVGSPLSLECTVEGTSNPNLYWYRQAAGRGLQLLFYSVGIGQISSEVPQNLSASRPQDRQFILSSKKLLLSDSGFYLCAWRESTQETQYFGPGTRLLVL.

This clonotype was counted only a few times. This chain joins TRBV29-1 and TRBJ2-5; no firm D call. V lost 0 bases, J lost 12 bases, and 14 bases lay in between. This CDR3 has 12 residues. Germline V gene lookup returns CDR1 SQVTM and CDR2 ANQGSEA. CDR3: CSVEDGEIAEYF. As DNA, the CDR3 is TGCAGCGTTGAAGATGGAGAAATCGCGGAGTACTTC.

The V gene is TRBV12-3 or TRBV12-4, the J gene TRBJ1-6; D gene unclear. Trimming stripped 3 bases from V and 6 bases from J, with 9 bases between. CDR3 length: 14 amino acids. CDR3 residues: CASSFGQVNSPLHF. DNA of the CDR3: TGTGCCAGCAGTTTTGGGCAGGTTAATTCACCCCTCCACTTT.

This clonotype was found many times. The V call is TRBV9, the J call TRBJ2-3, with D perhaps matching TRBD2 (5 bases). The CDR3 runs 15 residues. Between the trimmed V and J ends, which lost 1 base and 3 bases, there was a span of 12 bases. Germline V gene sequence: CDR1 SGDLS, CDR2 YYNGEE. Here the CDR3 reads CASSVSGRPTDTQYF. In nucleotides, the CDR3 is TGTGCCAGCAGCGTAAGCGGCCGGCCGACAGATACGCAGTATTTT. Using reference TRBV9 and TRBJ2-3 for the parts outside the CDR3, the full variable domain is DSGVTQTPKHLITATGQRVTLRCSPRSGDLSVYWYQQSLDQGLQFLIQYYNGEERAKGNILERFSAQQFPDLHSELNLSSLELGDSALYFCASSVSGRPTDTQYFGPGTRLTVL.

The chain has TRBV24-1 and TRBJ2-2, with TRBD2 matching over 11 bases. The V gene end was trimmed by 12 bases and the J gene end by 5 bases; junction bases not matched to a gene: 4. Germline assignment: CDR1 KGHDR and CDR2 SFDVKD. The CDR3 is 13 residues long. CDR3 loop: CAVASGRTGELFF. CDR3 in DNA: TGTGCCGTCGCTAGCGGGAGGACCGGGGAGCTGTTTTTT.

This clonotype was recorded at least ten times. The chain employs TRBV27 and TRBJ2-1; 13 positions agree with TRBD2. This CDR3 region has 15 residues. CDR1 and CDR2 from the germline V gene are MNHEY and SMNVEV (reference sequence). J was trimmed by 7 bases and V by 6 bases; bases with no gene match: 6. CDR3 sequence reads: CASRLGLAGVNEQFF. CDR3 sequence (DNA): TGTGCCAGCAGACTAGGACTAGCGGGAGTAAATGAGCAGTTCTTC.

The rearrangement uses TRBV20-1 and TRBJ1-3, with a tentative D call TRBD1 (5 bases). The CDR3 contains 16 residues. Trimming pared 0 bases from V and 0 bases from J, leaving 12 bases between. Germline CDR1 is DFQATT and CDR2 is SNEGSKA (reference sequence). CDR3 sequence: CSAREAGRFSGNTIYF. The DNA of the CDR3 is TGCAGTGCTAGAGAGGCAGGGAGATTCTCTGGAAACACCATATATTTT.

The V call is TRBV12-3 or TRBV12-4, the J call TRBJ2-2; 7 positions agree with TRBD2. After removal of 5 bases from V and 5 bases from J, the junction contained 5 bases not matched to a gene. There are 14 residues in the CDR3. CDR3 in DNA: TGTGCCAGCAGTACACTTAGCGGGACCGGGGAGCTGTTTTTT. Translation: CASSTLSGTGELFF.